This T cell receptor (beta chain) was profiled in a study of control samples from healthy donors and cancer patients. Trimming at V came to 5 bases and at J to 6 bases, leaving 13 bases not matched to a gene. The CDR3 covers 17 residues. In germline, CDR1 is MNHEY, CDR2 SVGEGT. This clone has just a few counts. Some clones are missing from TCRdb's copy, which holds only in-frame ones; the method was immunoSEQ multiplex PCR. The sample carries roughly 200,000 clones, approximately 92% recorded once. Specimen: blood. The chain employs TRBV6-2 or TRBV6-3 and TRBJ2-1; 10 bases agree with TRBD1. This receptor was obtained from a man between 18 and 29 years old in good health. CDR3 region: CASSPQPWDRGINEQFF. CDR3 DNA: TGTGCCAGCAGTCCACAACCATGGGACAGGGGAATCAATGAGCAGTTCTTC.